The T cell receptor (beta chain) described here comes from a study of CD8 T cells in ankylosing spondylitis. This clonotype was found many times. What it binds is unknown. Notes on the study in general: A TCR beta motif made of fewer than ten highly homologous variants seemed typical of ankylosing spondylitis blood.

TCRdb processed the 5' RACE reads anew with MiXCR; each CDR3 protein has one entry. The sample has hundreds of thousands of distinct CDR3 sequences, roughly 25% seen once. Trimming took off 3 bases at V and 0 bases at J, with 9 bases between the two ends. CDR1 and CDR2 (germline): SGHVS, FQNEAQ. CDR3 length: 14 amino acids. The sample comprised blood, either unsorted or a sorted T cell fraction (not recorded which). The chain carries TRBV7-8 and TRBJ2-7, with D possibly TRBD2 on 6 matching bases. The source is a male donor with ankylosing spondylitis or in good health (not recorded which). CDR3 sequence: CASSFGGNSYEQYF. The CDR3 DNA sequence: TGTGCCAGCAGCTTCGGAGGGAACTCCTACGAGCAGTACTTC.